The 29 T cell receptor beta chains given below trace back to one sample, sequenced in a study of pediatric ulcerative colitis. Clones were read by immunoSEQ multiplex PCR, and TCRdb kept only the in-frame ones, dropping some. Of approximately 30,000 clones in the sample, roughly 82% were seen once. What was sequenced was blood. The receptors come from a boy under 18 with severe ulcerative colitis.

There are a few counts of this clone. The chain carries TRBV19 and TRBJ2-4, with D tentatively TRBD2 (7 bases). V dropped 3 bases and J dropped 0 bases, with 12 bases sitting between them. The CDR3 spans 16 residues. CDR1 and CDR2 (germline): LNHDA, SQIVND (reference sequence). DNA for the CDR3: TGTGCCAGTAGTATTGGGGGGGCGGGAGCCAAAAACATTCAGTACTTC. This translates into CASSIGGAGAKNIQYF.

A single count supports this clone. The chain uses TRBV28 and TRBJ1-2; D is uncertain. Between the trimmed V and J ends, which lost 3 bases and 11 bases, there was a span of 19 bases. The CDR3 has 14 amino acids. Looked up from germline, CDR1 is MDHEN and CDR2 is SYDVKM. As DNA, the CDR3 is TGTGCCAGCAGTTTTTTCAGCGCCGGGTTGTGGTACACCTTC. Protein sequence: CASSFFSAGLWYTF.

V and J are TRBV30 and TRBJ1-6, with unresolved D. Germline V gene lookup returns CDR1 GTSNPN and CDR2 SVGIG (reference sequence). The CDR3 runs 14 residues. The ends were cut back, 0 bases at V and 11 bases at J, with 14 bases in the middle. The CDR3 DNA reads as TGTGCCTGGAGTGTAAGCGGTCTCTCCCCACCCCTCCACTTT. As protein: CAWSVSGLSPPLHF.

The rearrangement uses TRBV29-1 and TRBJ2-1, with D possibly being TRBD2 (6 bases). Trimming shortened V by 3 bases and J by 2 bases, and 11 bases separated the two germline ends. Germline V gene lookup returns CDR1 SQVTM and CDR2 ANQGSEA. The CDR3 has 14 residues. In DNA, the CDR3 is TGCAGCGTTGATCGGGGGAGTCCCTACAATGAGCAGTTCTTC. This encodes CSVDRGSPYNEQFF.

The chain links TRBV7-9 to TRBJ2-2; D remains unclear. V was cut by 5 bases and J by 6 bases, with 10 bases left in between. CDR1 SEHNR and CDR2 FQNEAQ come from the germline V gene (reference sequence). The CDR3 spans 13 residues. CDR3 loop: CASSRTSPGELFF. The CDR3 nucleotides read TGTGCCAGCAGCCGGACCTCTCCCGGGGAGCTGTTTTTT. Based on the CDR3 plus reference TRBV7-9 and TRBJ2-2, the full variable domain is DTGVSQNPRHKITKRGQNVTFRCDPISEHNRLYWYRQTLGQGPEFLTYFQNEAQLEKSRLLSDRFSAERPKGSFSTLEIQRTEQGDSAMYLCASSRTSPGELFFGEGSRLTVL.

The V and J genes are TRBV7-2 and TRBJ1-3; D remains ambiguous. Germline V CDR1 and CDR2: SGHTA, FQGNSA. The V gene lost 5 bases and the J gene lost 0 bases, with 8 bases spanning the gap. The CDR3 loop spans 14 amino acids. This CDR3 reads CASSAPDSGNTIYF. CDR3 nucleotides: TGTGCCAGCAGCGCACCCGACTCTGGAAACACCATATATTTT.

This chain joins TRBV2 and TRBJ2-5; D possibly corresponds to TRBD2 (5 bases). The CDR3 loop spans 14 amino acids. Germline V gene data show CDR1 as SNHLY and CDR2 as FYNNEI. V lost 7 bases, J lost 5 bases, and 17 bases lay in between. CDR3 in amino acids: CASTPMEAAETQYF. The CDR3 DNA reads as TGTGCCAGCACCCCTATGGAGGCGGCGGAGACCCAGTACTTC. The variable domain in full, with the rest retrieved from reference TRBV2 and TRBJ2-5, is EPEVTQTPSHQVTQMGQEVILRCVPISNHLYFYWYRQILGQKVEFLVSFYNNEISEKSEIFDDQFSVERPDGSNFTLKIRSTKLEDSAMYFCASTPMEAAETQYFGPGTRLLVL.

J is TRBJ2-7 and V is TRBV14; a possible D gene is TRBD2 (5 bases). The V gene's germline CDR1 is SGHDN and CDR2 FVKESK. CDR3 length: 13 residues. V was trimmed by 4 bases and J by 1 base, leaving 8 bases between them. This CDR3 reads CASSREQSYEQYF. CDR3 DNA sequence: TGTGCCAGCAGCCGGGAGCAGTCCTACGAGCAGTACTTC.

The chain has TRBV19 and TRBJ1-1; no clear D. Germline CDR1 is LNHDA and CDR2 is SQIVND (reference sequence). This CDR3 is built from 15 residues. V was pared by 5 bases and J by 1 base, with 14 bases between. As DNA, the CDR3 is TGTGCCAGTAGTCCCTGGGCCAAATCGAACACTGAAGCTTTCTTT. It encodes CASSPWAKSNTEAFF.

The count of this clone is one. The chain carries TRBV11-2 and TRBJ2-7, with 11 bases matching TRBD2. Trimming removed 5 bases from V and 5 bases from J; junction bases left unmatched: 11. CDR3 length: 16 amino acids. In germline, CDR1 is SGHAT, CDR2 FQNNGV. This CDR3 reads CASSTGLAGPTDEQYF. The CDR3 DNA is TGTGCCAGCAGCACCGGACTAGCGGGTCCCACTGACGAGCAGTACTTC.

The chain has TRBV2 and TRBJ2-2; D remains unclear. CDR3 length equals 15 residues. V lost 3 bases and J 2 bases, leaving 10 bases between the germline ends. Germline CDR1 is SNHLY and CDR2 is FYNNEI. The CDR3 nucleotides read TGTGCCAGCAGTGAGGAACACCGTAACACCGGGGAGCTGTTTTTT. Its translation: CASSEEHRNTGELFF.

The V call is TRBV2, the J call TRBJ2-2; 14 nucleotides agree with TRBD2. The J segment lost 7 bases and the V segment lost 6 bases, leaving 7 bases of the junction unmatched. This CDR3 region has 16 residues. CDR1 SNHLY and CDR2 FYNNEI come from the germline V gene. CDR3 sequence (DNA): TGTGCCAGCAGGGGACTAGCGGGGGCTTATGGCGGGGAGCTGTTTTTT. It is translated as CASRGLAGAYGGELFF.

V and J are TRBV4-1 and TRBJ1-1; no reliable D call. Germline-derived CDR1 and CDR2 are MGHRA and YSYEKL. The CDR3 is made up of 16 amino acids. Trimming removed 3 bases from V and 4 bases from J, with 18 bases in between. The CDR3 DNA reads TGCGCCAGCAGCCACCATTGGGAGGGATCGGGCACTGAAGCTTTCTTT. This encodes CASSHHWEGSGTEAFF.

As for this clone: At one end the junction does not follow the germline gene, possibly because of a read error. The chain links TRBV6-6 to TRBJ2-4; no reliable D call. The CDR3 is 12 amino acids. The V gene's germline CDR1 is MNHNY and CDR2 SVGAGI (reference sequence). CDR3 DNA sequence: TGTGCCAGCAGCGGAGCCAGAAACATTCAGTACTTC. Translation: CASSGARNIQYF.

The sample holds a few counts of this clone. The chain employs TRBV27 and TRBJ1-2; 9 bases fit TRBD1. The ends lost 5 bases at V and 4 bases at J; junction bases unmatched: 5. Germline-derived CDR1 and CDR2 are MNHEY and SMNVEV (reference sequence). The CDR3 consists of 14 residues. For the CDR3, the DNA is TGTGCCAGCAGTCGGGACAGGGACCTCTATGGCTACACCTTC. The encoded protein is CASSRDRDLYGYTF.

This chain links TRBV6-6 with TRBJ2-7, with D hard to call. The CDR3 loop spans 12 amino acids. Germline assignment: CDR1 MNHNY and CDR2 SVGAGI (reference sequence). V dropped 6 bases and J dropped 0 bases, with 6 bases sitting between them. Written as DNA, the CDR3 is TGTGCCAGCAGGAGTTACTCCTACGAGCAGTACTTC. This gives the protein CASRSYSYEQYF.

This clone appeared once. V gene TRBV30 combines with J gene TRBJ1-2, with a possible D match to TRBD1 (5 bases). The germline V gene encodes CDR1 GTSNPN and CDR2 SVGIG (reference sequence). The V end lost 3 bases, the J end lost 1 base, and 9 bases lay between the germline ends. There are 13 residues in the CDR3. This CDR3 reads CAWSPRVNYGYTF. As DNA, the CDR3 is TGTGCCTGGAGCCCCAGGGTTAACTATGGCTACACCTTC.

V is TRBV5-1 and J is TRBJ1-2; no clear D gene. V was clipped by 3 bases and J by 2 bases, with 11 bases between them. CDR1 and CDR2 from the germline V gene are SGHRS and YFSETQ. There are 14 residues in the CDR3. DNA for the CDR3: TGCGCCAGCAGCTGGGGTAGCGACAACTATGGCTACACCTTC. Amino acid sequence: CASSWGSDNYGYTF. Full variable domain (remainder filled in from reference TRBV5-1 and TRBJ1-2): KAGVTQTPRYLIKTRGQQVTLSCSPISGHRSVSWYQQTPGQGLQFLFEYFSETQRNKGNFPGRFSGRQFSNSRSEMNVSTLELGDSALYLCASSWGSDNYGYTFGSGTRLTVV.

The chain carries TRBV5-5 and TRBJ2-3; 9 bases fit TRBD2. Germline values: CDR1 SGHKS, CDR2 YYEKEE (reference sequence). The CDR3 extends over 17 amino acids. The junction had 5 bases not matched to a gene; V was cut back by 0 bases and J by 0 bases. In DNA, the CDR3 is TGTGCCAGCAGCTTGGAAGCGGGGGGAACTAGCACAGATACGCAGTATTTT. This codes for CASSLEAGGTSTDTQYF.

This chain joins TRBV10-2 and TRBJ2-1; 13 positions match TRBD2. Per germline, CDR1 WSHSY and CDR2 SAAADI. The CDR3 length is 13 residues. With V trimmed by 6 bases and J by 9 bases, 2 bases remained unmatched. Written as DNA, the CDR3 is TGCGCCAGCAGACTAGCGGGGGGGGGTGAGCAGTTCTTC. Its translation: CASRLAGGGEQFF.

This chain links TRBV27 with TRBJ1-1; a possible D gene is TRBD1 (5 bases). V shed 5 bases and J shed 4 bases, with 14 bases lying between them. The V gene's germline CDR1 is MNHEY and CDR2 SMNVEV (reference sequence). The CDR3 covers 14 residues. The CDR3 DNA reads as TGTGCCAGCAGTCCCCCGGGGGACTTCACTGAAGCTTTCTTT. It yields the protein CASSPPGDFTEAFF.

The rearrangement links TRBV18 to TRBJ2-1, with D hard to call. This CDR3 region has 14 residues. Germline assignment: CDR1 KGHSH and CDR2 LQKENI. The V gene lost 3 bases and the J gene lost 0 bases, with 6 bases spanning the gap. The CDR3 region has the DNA TGTGCCAGCTCACCCCTGGGCTCCTACAATGAGCAGTTCTTC. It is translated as CASSPLGSYNEQFF.

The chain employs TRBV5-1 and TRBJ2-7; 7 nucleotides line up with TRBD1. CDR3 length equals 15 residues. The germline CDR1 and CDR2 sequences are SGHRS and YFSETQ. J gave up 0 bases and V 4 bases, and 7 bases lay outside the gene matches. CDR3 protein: CASSGATGSSYEQYF. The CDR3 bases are TGCGCCAGCAGCGGAGCGACAGGGAGCTCCTACGAGCAGTACTTC.

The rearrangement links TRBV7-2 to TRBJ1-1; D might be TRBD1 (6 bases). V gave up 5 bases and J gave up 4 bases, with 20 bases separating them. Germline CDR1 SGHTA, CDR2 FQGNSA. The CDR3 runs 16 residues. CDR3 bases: TGTGCCAGCAGCCCCGTTGGGGGCGCGTACGGCACTGAAGCTTTCTTT. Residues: CASSPVGGAYGTEAFF.

CDR3 coding DNA: TGTGCCAGCTCAGAGGGGACAGTCACCTACGAGCAGTACTTC. Translated: CASSEGTVTYEQYF. The chain recombines TRBV6-6 with TRBJ2-7; 7 positions agree with TRBD1. The CDR3 is 14 residues long. In germline, CDR1 is MNHNY, CDR2 SVGAGI (reference sequence). The V gene end was trimmed by 8 bases and the J gene end by 2 bases; junction bases not matched to a gene: 9.

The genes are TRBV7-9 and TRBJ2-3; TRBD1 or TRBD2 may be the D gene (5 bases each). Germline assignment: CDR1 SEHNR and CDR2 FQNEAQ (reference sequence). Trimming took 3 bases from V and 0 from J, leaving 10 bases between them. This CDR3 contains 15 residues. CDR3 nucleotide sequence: TGTGCCAGCAGCTTCTGGGACCCAAGCACAGATACGCAGTATTTT. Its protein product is CASSFWDPSTDTQYF.

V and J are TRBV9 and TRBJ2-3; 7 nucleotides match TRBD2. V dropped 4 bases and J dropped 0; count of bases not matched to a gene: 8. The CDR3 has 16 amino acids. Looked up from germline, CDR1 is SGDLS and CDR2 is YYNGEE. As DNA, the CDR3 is TGTGCCAGCAGCTTGGAAGCGGGGAGAAGCACAGATACGCAGTATTTT. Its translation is CASSLEAGRSTDTQYF. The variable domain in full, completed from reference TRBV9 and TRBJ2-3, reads DSGVTQTPKHLITATGQRVTLRCSPRSGDLSVYWYQQSLDQGLQFLIQYYNGEERAKGNILERFSAQQFPDLHSELNLSSLELGDSALYFCASSLEAGRSTDTQYFGPGTRLTVL.

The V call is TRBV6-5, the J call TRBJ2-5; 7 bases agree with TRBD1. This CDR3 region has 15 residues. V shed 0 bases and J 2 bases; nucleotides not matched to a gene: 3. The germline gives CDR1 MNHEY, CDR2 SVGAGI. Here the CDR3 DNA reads TGTGCCAGCAGTTACTCAGGGGGCTATCAAGAGACCCAGTACTTC. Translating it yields CASSYSGGYQETQYF.

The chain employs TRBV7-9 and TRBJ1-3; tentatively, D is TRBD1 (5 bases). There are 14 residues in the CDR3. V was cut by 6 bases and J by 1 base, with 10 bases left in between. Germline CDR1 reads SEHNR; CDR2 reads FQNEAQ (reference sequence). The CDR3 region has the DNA TGTGCCAGCAGTTCCGGGGGGTCTGGAAACACCATATATTTT. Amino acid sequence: CASSSGGSGNTIYF.